The rows below give T cell receptor beta chains drawn from one sample of a study of shared clonotypes between healthy human individuals. Method: immunoSEQ multiplex PCR; TCRdb's copy keeps in-frame clones and lacks some. The sample has about 2.4 million clones, under 95% seen once. Material: naive CD4+ T cells from PBMCs. These TCRs come from a young man in good health. Some clones in this sample may be carry-over from other donors' samples. The CDR3 runs from the conserved cysteine through the conserved F or W. Fields, in order: CDR3 DNA, CDR3 protein, V gene, D gene, clone size, J gene. A D gene is named only where the DNA matches it firmly. Rows may omit the clone size; those that give it use once, few, many or a size class.

CDR3nt: TGTGCCAGCAGCTGGGGACAGGGCCTCTATGGCTACACCTTC
CDR3aa: CASSWGQGLYGYTF
v_gene: TRBV5-8
d_gene: TRBD1
abundance: .
j_gene: TRBJ1-2

CDR3nt: TGTGCCAGCAGCCCATATCAGGGTAACTGGGCCAACGTCCTGACTTTC
CDR3aa: CASSPYQGNWANVLTF
v_gene: TRBV5-4
d_gene: .
abundance: .
j_gene: TRBJ2-6

CDR3nt: TGCGCCAGCATCGCGGCCCCACAGGGTTCAGAGGATGAGCAGTTCTTC
CDR3aa: CASIAAPQGSEDEQFF
v_gene: TRBV10-1
d_gene: .
abundance: .
j_gene: TRBJ2-1

CDR3nt: TGCGCCAGCAGCCGACGATACCGGGACAGGGGGTTGAGCGGCTACACCTTC
CDR3aa: CASSRRYRDRGLSGYTF
v_gene: TRBV4-3
d_gene: TRBD1
abundance: .
j_gene: TRBJ1-2

CDR3nt: TGCGCCAGCAGCTCCGACAGGTTGGGGGAGAAATACACCGGGGAGCTGTTTTTT
CDR3aa: CASSSDRLGEKYTGELFF
v_gene: TRBV5-1
d_gene: .
abundance: .
j_gene: TRBJ2-2

CDR3nt: TGTGCCAGCAGTTTTTCGGCAGGGATTTTTAGCAATCAGCCCCAGCATTTT
CDR3aa: CASSFSAGIFSNQPQHF
v_gene: TRBV28
d_gene: .
abundance: once
j_gene: TRBJ1-5

CDR3nt: TGTGCCAGTAGTGGCTTTGACAACAGGCCCGGCTACACCTTC
CDR3aa: CASSGFDNRPGYTF
v_gene: TRBV19
d_gene: .
abundance: .
j_gene: TRBJ1-2

CDR3nt: TGTGCCAGTAACACAGGACAGGGTCTAGATGGCTACACCTTC
CDR3aa: CASNTGQGLDGYTF
v_gene: TRBV19
d_gene: TRBD1
abundance: .
j_gene: TRBJ1-2

CDR3nt: TGTGCCAGCAGCCCAGGAACAGGGCGATACTTC
CDR3aa: CASSPGTGRYF
v_gene: TRBV14
d_gene: .
abundance: once
j_gene: TRBJ2-5

CDR3nt: TGTGCCAGCAGCTCCCCCTCGGGGAGGGGGACTGAAGCTTTCTTT
CDR3aa: CASSSPSGRGTEAFF
v_gene: TRBV7-2
d_gene: .
abundance: .
j_gene: TRBJ1-1

CDR3nt: TGTGCCAGCAGCTTAGCCGCCCTGGTATCGAGCTACACCTTC
CDR3aa: CASSLAALVSSYTF
v_gene: TRBV7-9
d_gene: .
abundance: .
j_gene: TRBJ1-2